This T cell receptor beta chain was recorded in a study of cytomegalovirus exposure and HLA in healthy donors. This clone was detected a few times. PCR amplification relied on 60 Vbeta primers (plus 13 Jbeta primers). Measured with immunoSEQ multiplex PCR; TCRdb has only the in-frame clones, and not every one. The sample lists more than 150,000 clones, more than 70% occurring once. Germline CDR1 and CDR2: ENHRY and SYGVKD. The V and J ends lost 5 bases and 1 base, in that order; junction bases with no gene match: 6. This CDR3 spans 16 amino acids. Sequenced sample: PBMCs. The V and J genes are TRBV10-3 and TRBJ2-2; TRBD1 matches at 8 bases. The receptor was derived from a boy aged 5-17 years in good health and CMV-seronegative. In DNA, the CDR3 is TGTGCCATCAGTCGCACAGGGGGTAGGAACACCGGGGAGCTGTTTTTT. It is translated as CAISRTGGRNTGELFF.